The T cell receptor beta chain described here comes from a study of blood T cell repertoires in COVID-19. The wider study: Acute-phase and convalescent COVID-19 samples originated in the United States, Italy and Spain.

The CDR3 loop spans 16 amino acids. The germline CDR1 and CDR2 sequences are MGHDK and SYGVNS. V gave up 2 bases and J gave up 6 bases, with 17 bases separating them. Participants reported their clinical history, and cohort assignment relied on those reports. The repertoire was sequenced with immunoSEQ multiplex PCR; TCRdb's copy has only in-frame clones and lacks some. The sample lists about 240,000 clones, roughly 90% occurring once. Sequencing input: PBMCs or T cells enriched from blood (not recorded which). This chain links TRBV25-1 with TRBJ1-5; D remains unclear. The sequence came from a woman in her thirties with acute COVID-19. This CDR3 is CASSESSEGITQPQHF. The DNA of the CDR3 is TGTGCCAGCAGTGAAAGTAGCGAGGGAATCACTCAGCCCCAGCATTTT. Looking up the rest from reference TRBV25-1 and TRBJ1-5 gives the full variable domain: EADIYQTPRYLVIGTGKKITLECSQTMGHDKMYWYQQDPGMELHLIHYSYGVNSTEKGDLSSESTVSRIRTEHFPLTLESARPSHTSQYLCASSESSEGITQPQHFGDGTRLSIL.